One T cell receptor (beta chain) is described in this entry. Its antigen remains unknown. Per sample, the assay covered roughly 10^5 TCR templates. Assay used: immunoSEQ multiplex PCR; TCRdb lists only in-frame clones, some missing. Of just under 85,000 clones detected, 87% appear once; the ten largest clones hold approximately 1.5%. The record originates from a study of siplizumab effects on memory and regulatory T cells. Study-level findings and limits: Major contributors to the alloresponse seemed to be naive T cells, which also appeared more diverse than memory cells. Alloreactive CD4+ clones that could be mapped were on average about 69% Treg-derived with siplizumab, against less than 30% in controls.

The clonotype originates from a human donor in good health. Material for sequencing was Tregs sorted from blood.

CDR3 DNA sequence: TGTGCCAGCAGCCCCCTCCCTAACAATGAGCAGTTCTTC. Protein: CASSPLPNNEQFF. This rearrangement joins TRBV11-3 to TRBJ2-1; D ambiguous. Germline loops: CDR1 SGHNT, CDR2 YENEEA. The ends were cut back, 5 bases at V and 5 bases at J, with 10 bases in the middle. CDR3 length: 13 residues. The full variable domain, with the rest looked up from reference TRBV11-3 and TRBJ2-1, is EAGVVQSPRYKIIEKKQPVAFWCNPISGHNTLYWYLQNLGQGPELLIRYENEEAVDDSQLPKDRFSAERLKGVDSTLKIQPAELGDSAVYLCASSPLPNNEQFFGPGTRLTVL.